A selection of T cell receptor beta chains follows, all from one sample in a study of patients and donors after allogeneic stem cell transplantation. TCRdb fed the RT-PCR reads into MiXCR, producing one record per CDR3 protein. The profile covers roughly 200,000 distinct CDR3 sequences, with over 30% appearing a single time and around 10% taken by the ten largest. The source material was blood, either unsorted or a sorted T cell fraction (not recorded which). These receptors were taken from a human donor who was either an allogeneic HSCT recipient or a stem cell or donor lymphocyte infusion donor (not recorded which). It is not recorded whose cells these are; they may come from a transplant donor. The CDR3 runs from the conserved cysteine through the conserved F or W. The order of the fields is V gene, J gene, clone size, D gene, CDR3 DNA, CDR3 protein. The D gene is left open where the match is weak. Size is omitted from some rows. Given values are once, few, many or a class for expanded clones.

>TRBV7-9|TRBJ2-3|few|NA
TGTGCCAGCAGCCGGGGACTGCGCACAGATACGCAGTATTTT
CASSRGLRTDTQYF
>TRBV11-2|TRBJ1-1|few|TRBD1
TGTGCCAGCAGGGCCGGCCGGGGGACAGGGCGGACTGAAGCTTTCTTT
CASRAGRGTGRTEAFF
>TRBV5-1|TRBJ2-2|NA|TRBD2
TGCGCCAGCAATGGGGGGGCGAACACCGGGGAGCTGTTTTTT
CASNGGANTGELFF
>TRBV7-9|TRBJ1-3|few|NA
TGTGCCAGCAGCTTAGCGGTTTCGAACACCATATATTTT
CASSLAVSNTIYF
>TRBV6-6|TRBJ1-6|NA|NA
TGTGCCAGCAGTTACTCTGGGTCACCCCTCCACTTT
CASSYSGSPLHF
>TRBV11-2|TRBJ2-1|NA|NA
TGTGCCAGCAGCTTAATCTTTCCCGGGAATGAGCAGTTCTTC
CASSLIFPGNEQFF
>TRBV5-1|TRBJ1-2|NA|NA
TGCGCCAGCAGCCCCTACCTTGGGGCCTATGGCTACACCTTC
CASSPYLGAYGYTF
>TRBV10-3|TRBJ1-3|NA|NA
TGTGCCATCAGTGGGTCCGAAGGAAACACCATATATTTT
CAISGSEGNTIYF
>TRBV20-1|TRBJ1-1|NA|NA
TGCAGTGCTAGCTATAGCCCCGGAGCTTTCTTT
CSASYSPGAFF
>TRBV4-1|TRBJ2-7|NA|TRBD1
TGCGCCAGCAGCCAAGGACAGGGTGCCCACGAGCAGTACTTC
CASSQGQGAHEQYF
>TRBV7-6|TRBJ2-5|few|TRBD1
TGTGCCAGCAGCTTCAGGACAGGGGAGATGGAGACCCAGTACTTC
CASSFRTGEMETQYF
>TRBV20-1|TRBJ2-3|NA|TRBD2
TGCAGTGCTAGATCCCCTAGCGGGGGGGAATCAGATACGCAGTATTTT
CSARSPSGGESDTQYF
>TRBV6-2/TRBV6-3|TRBJ2-5|NA|TRBD1
TGTGCCAGCAGACAGGACAGGGAGTTGGAGACCCAGTACTTC
CASRQDRELETQYF
>TRBV12-3/TRBV12-4|TRBJ2-1|NA|TRBD1
TGTGCCAGCAGTTTGGCACGGGACAGTAGACGAATAGGGGAGCAGTTCTTC
CASSLARDSRRIGEQFF
>TRBV18|TRBJ1-3|many|TRBD1
TGTGCCAGCTCACCAGAAACAGGGGACTCTGGAAACACCATATATTTT
CASSPETGDSGNTIYF
>TRBV5-1|TRBJ1-1|many|NA
TGCGCCAGCAGCCTGGTACAGGGGAACACTGAAGCTTTCTTT
CASSLVQGNTEAFF
>TRBV18|TRBJ1-1|few|NA
TGTGCCAGCTCATCTAGCAGGGAGGGGTTCGCTGAAGCTTTCTTT
CASSSSREGFAEAFF
>TRBV5-1|TRBJ2-5|NA|NA
TGCGCCAGCAGCTTGGCGTACCTGGACCAAGAGACCCAGTACTTC
CASSLAYLDQETQYF
>TRBV4-1|TRBJ1-4|NA|TRBD1
TGCGCCAGCAGCCCAGTTGGCAGGGGGCGTTCGGGAAAACTGTTTTTT
CASSPVGRGRSGKLFF
>TRBV20-1|TRBJ2-3|NA|TRBD1
TGCAGTGCTAGAGACTACAGGGGGCGGACAGATACGCAGTATTTT
CSARDYRGRTDTQYF
>TRBV18|TRBJ1-1|NA|NA
TGTGCCAGCTCACCACGGAGTGACACTGAAGCTTTCTTT
CASSPRSDTEAFF
>TRBV29-1|TRBJ2-7|few|NA
TGCAGCGTTGCTTTAGGGCAGTACTTC
CSVALGQYF
>TRBV7-2|TRBJ1-1|few|TRBD1
TGTGCCAGCAGCTGGGACAGGGACTTGGCAGCTTTCTTT
CASSWDRDLAAFF
>TRBV20-1|TRBJ2-7|few|NA
TGCAGTGCTAGTAGTCTTGCGGGGCACCCCTACGAGCAGTACTTC
CSASSLAGHPYEQYF
>TRBV5-4|TRBJ2-7|few|TRBD2
TGTGCCAGCAGCTCCAGCGGGACGAGCTCCTACGAGCAGTACTTC
CASSSSGTSSYEQYF
>TRBV24-1|TRBJ1-2|NA|NA
TGTGCCACCAGTGGACAGGACCTGCGCTATGGCTACACCTTC
CATSGQDLRYGYTF
>TRBV5-1|TRBJ2-5|few|NA
TGCGCCAGCAGCTTGGTCGCAGGACTCCAAGAGACCCAGTACTTC
CASSLVAGLQETQYF
>TRBV29-1|TRBJ1-2|few|NA
TGCAGCGTCTCTGGAGGGACCCTTAACTATGGCTACACCTTC
CSVSGGTLNYGYTF
>TRBV12-3/TRBV12-4|TRBJ1-6|few|TRBD1
TGTGCCAGCACCAGGACAGGCTCCTATAATTCACCCCTCCACTTT
CASTRTGSYNSPLHF
>TRBV7-8|TRBJ1-6|few|NA
TGTGCCAGCAGCTTGGGACCTCTCCTCCACTTT
CASSLGPLLHF